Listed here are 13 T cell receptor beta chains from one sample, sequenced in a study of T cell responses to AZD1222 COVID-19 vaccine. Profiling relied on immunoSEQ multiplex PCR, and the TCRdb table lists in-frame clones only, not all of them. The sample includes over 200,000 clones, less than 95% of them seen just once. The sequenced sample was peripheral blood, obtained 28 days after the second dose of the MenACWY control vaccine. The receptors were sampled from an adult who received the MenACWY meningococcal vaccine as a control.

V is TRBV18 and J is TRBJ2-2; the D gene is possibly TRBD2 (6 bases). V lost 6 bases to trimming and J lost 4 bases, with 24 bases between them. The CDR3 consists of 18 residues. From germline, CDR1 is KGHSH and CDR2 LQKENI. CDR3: CASSLDETSLWGTGELFF. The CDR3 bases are TGTGCCAGCTCTCTCGACGAGACTAGTCTGTGGGGCACCGGGGAGCTGTTTTTT. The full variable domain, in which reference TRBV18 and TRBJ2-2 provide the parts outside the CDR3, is NAGVMQNPRHLVRRRGQEARLRCSPMKGHSHVYWYRQLPEEGLKFMVYLQKENIIDESGMPKERFSAEFPKEGPSILRIQQVVRGDSAAYFCASSLDETSLWGTGELFFGEGSRLTVL.

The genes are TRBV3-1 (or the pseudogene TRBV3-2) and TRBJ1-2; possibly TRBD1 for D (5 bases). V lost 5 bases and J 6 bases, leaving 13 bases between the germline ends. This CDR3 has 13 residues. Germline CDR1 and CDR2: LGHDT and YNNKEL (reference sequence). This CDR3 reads CASSDAGNHGYTF. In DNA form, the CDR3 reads TGTGCCAGCAGCGACGCAGGGAATCATGGCTACACCTTC.

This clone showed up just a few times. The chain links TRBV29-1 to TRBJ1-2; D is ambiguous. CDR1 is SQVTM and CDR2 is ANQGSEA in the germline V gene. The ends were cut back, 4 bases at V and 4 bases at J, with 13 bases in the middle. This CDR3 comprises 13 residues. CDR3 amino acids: CSVAVRQVYGYTF. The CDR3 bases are TGCAGCGTTGCCGTGCGTCAGGTCTATGGCTACACCTTC.

The CDR3 DNA is TGTGCCAGCTCACCATATGGGGGAGTGACAGATACGCAGTATTTT. Its protein is CASSPYGGVTDTQYF. The V and J genes are TRBV18 and TRBJ2-3; the D call may be TRBD1 or TRBD2 (5 bases each). Germline V lookup: CDR1 KGHSH, CDR2 LQKENI. Trimming cost V 2 bases and J 3 bases, with 12 bases left between them. The CDR3 consists of 15 residues.

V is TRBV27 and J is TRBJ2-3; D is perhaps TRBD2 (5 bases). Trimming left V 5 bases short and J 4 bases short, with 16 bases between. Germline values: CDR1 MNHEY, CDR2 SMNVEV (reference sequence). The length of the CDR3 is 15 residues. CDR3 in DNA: TGTGCCAGCAGTACCCGACGGGAATCCGCAGATACGCAGTATTTT. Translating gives CASSTRRESADTQYF.

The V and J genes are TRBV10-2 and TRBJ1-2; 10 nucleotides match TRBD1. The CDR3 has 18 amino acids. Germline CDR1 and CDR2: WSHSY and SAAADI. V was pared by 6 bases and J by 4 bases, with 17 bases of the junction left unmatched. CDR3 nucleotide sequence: TGCGCCAGCAGGGCCTCAGAGACAGGGGGCCCGAGGGGCTATGGCTACACCTTC. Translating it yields CASRASETGGPRGYGYTF.

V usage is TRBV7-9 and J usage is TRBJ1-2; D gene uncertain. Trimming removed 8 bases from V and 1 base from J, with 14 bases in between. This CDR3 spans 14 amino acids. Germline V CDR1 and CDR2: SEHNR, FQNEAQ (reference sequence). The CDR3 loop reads CASRGSGFNYGYTF. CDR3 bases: TGTGCCAGCCGGGGTAGCGGCTTTAACTATGGCTACACCTTC.

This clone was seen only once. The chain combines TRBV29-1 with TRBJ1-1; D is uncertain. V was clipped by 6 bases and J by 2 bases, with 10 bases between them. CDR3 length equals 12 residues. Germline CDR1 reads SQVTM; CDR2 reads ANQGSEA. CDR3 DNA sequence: TGCAGCGTGTCGACGGTCAACACTGAAGCTTTCTTT. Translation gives CSVSTVNTEAFF. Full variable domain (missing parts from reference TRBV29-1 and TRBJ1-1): SAVISQKPSRDICQRGTSLTIQCQVDSQVTMMFWYRQQPGQSLTLIATANQGSEATYESGFVIDKFPISRPNLTFSTLTVSNMSPEDSSIYLCSVSTVNTEAFFGQGTRLTVV.

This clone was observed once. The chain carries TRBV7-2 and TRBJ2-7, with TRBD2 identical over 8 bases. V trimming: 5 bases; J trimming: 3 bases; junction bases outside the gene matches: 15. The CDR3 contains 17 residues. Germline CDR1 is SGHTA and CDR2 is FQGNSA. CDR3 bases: TGTGCCAGCAGCATAGAGAGGCCCGGGACTAGAGTCTACGAGCAGTACTTC. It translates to CASSIERPGTRVYEQYF.

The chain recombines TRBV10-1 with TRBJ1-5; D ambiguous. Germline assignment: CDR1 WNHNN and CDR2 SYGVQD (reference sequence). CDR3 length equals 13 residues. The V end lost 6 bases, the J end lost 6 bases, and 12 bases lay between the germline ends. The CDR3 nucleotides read TGCGCCAGCAGGGCGGGGTGCGGTCAGCCCCAGCATTTT. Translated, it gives CASRAGCGQPQHF.

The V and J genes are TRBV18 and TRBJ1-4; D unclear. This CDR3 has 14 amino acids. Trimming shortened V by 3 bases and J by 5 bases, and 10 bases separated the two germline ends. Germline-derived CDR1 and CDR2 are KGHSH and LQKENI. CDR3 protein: CASSPGAGNEKLFF. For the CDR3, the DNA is TGTGCCAGCTCACCGGGAGCGGGGAATGAAAAACTGTTTTTT. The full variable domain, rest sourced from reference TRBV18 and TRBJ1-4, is NAGVMQNPRHLVRRRGQEARLRCSPMKGHSHVYWYRQLPEEGLKFMVYLQKENIIDESGMPKERFSAEFPKEGPSILRIQQVVRGDSAAYFCASSPGAGNEKLFFGSGTQLSVL.

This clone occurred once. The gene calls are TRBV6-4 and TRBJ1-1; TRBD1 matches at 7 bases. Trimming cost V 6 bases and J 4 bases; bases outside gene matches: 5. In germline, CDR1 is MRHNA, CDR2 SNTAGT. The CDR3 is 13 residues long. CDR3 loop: CASRLTGSTEAFF. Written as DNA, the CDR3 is TGTGCCAGCAGGCTGACAGGGTCCACTGAAGCTTTCTTT.

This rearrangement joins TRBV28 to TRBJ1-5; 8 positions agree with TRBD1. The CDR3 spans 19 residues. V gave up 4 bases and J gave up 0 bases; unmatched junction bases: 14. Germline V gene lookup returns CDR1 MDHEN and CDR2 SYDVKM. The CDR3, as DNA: TGTGCCAGCAGTTCAACCCCAGGGACAGGAGTACATAGCAATCAGCCCCAGCATTTT. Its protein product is CASSSTPGTGVHSNQPQHF.